This entry describes one T cell receptor (beta chain). Its antigen target is currently unknown. Within one base of it there is no much larger clone, and no base qualities were kept. Including cysteine and phenylalanine, the CDR3 has 13 amino acids. Just CDR3 DNA is preserved here, 39 bases in frame from base 1. V loses 2 bases, J loses 8 bases, and the germline ends lie 9 bases apart. For CDR1 and CDR2, the germline V gene lists SGHTA and FQGTGA. Library construction relied on the immunoSEQ multiplex PCR assay. A mixture of 60 forward primers for TCR Vbeta segments and 13 reverse primers for TCR Jbeta segments was used in the multiplex PCR. The CDR3 region of rearranged TCR beta genes was amplified from genomic DNA with a multiplex PCR assay. The Illumina HiSeq System was used to sequence the amplified TCR beta libraries as 87-base-pair reads. From the authors' description of their analysis: Across the 500 to 750 repertoires, a later analysis counted 78 million or so unique TCR beta chains, roughly 11 million of which were shared by at least two donors. To remove PCR and sequencing errors, raw reads were error-corrected and collapsed into unique sequences using a nearest-neighbor algorithm that merged closely related sequences. V, D and J gene segments were assigned by aligning CDR3 sequences to IMGT reference sequences. For a sequence to be retained, a match of at least six nucleotides to both a V gene segment and a J gene segment was required. Rearrangements were called productive when the CDR3 lacked stop codons and stayed in frame with V and J; all others were non-productive. Following IMGT convention, CDR3 was defined as the stretch from the second conserved V-encoded cysteine to the conserved J-encoded phenylalanine. The earlier analysis of a few hundred of the donors excluded any sequence lacking an unambiguous match to a single V gene segment. In an earlier analysis of 500 to 750 of the donors, V segments were called functional above 56.7% productive rearrangements and were called segregating when the between-donor standard deviation exceeded 5%. A statistical classification framework was built for diagnosing cytomegalovirus status from the catalog of TCR beta chain sequences. In a later analysis, V and J genes were assigned by comparing TCR nucleotide sequences against IMGT/GENE-DB human TR gene sequences. A later analysis assigned CDR3 sequences and most-parsimonious VDJ recombination scenarios with the TCRdist pipeline. In a later analysis, every TCR beta chain was defined by the combination of its CDR3 amino acid sequence and its V-gene family, and reads without a unique V-gene family were dropped. A later analysis removed 450 to 600 highly shared, low-generation-probability nucleotide sequences to deal with suspected cross-contamination and a sequencing artifact. For each public chain, a later analysis derived a clonal expansion index from normalized ranks of inferred template counts within each repertoire. In a later analysis, generation probabilities were computed using a VDJ recombination model fitted to out-of-frame rearrangements, and the results were checked against IGoR. A later analysis scored TCR-TCR, TCR-HLA and TCR-CMV co-occurrence with hypergeometric tests, applying a repertoire-size bias correction to TCR pairs. In a later analysis, false discovery rates were estimated by permuting HLA or CMV assignments 20 times. A later analysis grouped co-occurring TCRs with DBSCAN, adding TCRdist sequence similarity when clustering within HLA-allele-positive subsets. Repertoires with fewer than 30,000 or more than 120,000 public chains were left out of co-occurrence clustering, as were five repertoires with anomalous nucleotide sharing. The table comes from immuneACCESS by way of TCRdb, which keeps in-frame sequences with V and J called. Part of the clones is missing from these tables; in studies checked, under half for an unresolved V gene and the rest for unknown reasons. Clone size and the V and J calls come from that table; the DNA yielded D and trimming. The sample table records about 120,000 clones; approximately 15% of these occur just once. Of the sample, about 1.9% falls within the top ten clones.

The cohort was made up of about 670 healthy bone marrow donors. Cohort members were all nominally healthy when sampled, although unrecorded immune exposures were likely present. The donor tested CMV seronegative and was one of the 352 seronegative cohort members. Every donor gave a peripheral blood sample, and the peripheral blood mononuclear cells from that sample were used for TCR beta sequencing. Genomic DNA was extracted from the blood cell samples with the Qiagen DNeasy Blood Extraction Kit. These data originate in a study of cytomegalovirus exposure and HLA in healthy donors (dated by TCRdb to 2017 to 2019). General notes on the study: An earlier analysis of some 500 of the donors reported approximately 290 Gb of sequence data and 120 million or so unique TCR beta sequences from about 179 million T cells. An early release that covered 500 to 800 HLA-typed donors contained 250 to 350 gigabases of sequencing data and roughly 84 million unique TCR sequences. The genetic ancestry cluster associated with self-reported Caucasian donors included 70% to 85% of the roughly 400 genotyped donors. The study was designed to test whether signatures of past pathogen exposure could be identified by cataloging public T cell receptors. Using immunosequencing, the study profiled T cell repertoires from 500 to 800 subjects and related those repertoires to cytomegalovirus serostatus. In addition to the first cohort of hundreds of subjects, a separate validation cohort of approximately 110 different subjects was used. High-throughput TCR immunosequencing, statistical association of individual TCRs with disease status, and machine learning were combined to predict cytomegalovirus infection status. In a later analysis, previously published TCR beta repertoires from some 640 donors were re-analyzed and high-resolution HLA genotyping was added so that TCR occurrence patterns could be studied. In the later analysis, no new phenotypic data were used to find candidate immune exposures; instead, reliance was placed on TCR beta sequences and their occurrence across donors. An earlier analysis of several hundred of the donors applied high-throughput TCR beta sequencing to assess whether each TCR beta V gene segment acted as functional or pseudogenic. Alongside the repertoire data, information on donor age, sex, ethnicity and CMV serostatus was compiled. In a later genetic analysis, genome-wide SNP genotypes for about 65% of the roughly 700 donors were used, and that subset was treated as a discovery cohort. All discovery cohort repertoires had been generated on a single sequencing platform. HLA typing covered class I and class II loci at four-digit resolution. Typing coverage differed by locus: A, B, C, DRB1 and DQB1 were typed in roughly 629-640 donors, DQA1 in 522, DPA1 in around 610, and DPB1 in just under 490. Five DR-DQ haplotypes were treated as single units for association and clustering because of strong linkage in the cohort. Among 300 to 500 genotyped donors of the cohort, an average of around 250,000 unique TCR beta nucleotide sequences was sequenced per donor, of which about 19% were non-productive.

The paper as a whole reports these results and caveats: In a later analysis, HLA-associated TCR beta chains were found to be more clonally expanded and to have lower generation probabilities than equally common non-associated chains. According to a later analysis, TCR association rates differed among HLA loci, with DRB1 alleles showing the most associated TCRs and HLA-C alleles showing the fewest. Roughly uniform sequencing depth across donors was assumed in presence/absence analyses, although this assumption may not hold. An earlier analysis of some 590 of the donors showed that most TCR beta V segments appeared in productive rearrangements either about 90% or about 30% of the time, which broadly matched IMGT annotations. CMV serostatus was the only immune exposure information available for the cohort. A further reported finding was that TCR beta sequences accurately predicted the HLA-A and HLA-B alleles for most subjects in the first cohort. Because HLA typing was missing for some donors at each locus, association tests included only the typed subset. Because counts were too low, approximately 15 rarely observed V segments, including chromosome 9 orphons, were excluded from the earlier analysis of around 590 of the donors. A later analysis reported that several top co-occurrence clusters appeared linked to parvovirus B19, influenza, CMV and Epstein-Barr virus. Most CMV-associated TCR beta chains appeared to be HLA-restricted in a later analysis, and the HLA associations seemed to be driven largely by CMV exposure. The authors suggested that the approach could potentially be extended to other disease states and immunological phenotypes. In vitro tests confirmed that a few of the cytomegalovirus-associated TCR beta chains recognize cytomegalovirus antigens. This cohort had only TCR beta chains sequenced, and the lack of alpha or paired-chain data limited which features could be detected. In a later genetic analysis, fewer N-insertions in productive TCRs were reported among donors in an Asian-associated ancestry cluster than the approximately 670-donor mean. Specific HLA alleles were associated with 15,000 to 20,000 TCR beta sequences at a false discovery rate of 0.05 in a later analysis. V-gene and J-gene trimming of TCR beta chains was associated with a missense DCLRE1C variant in a later genetic analysis, and the association was replicated in an independent cohort. Some IMGT-functional V segments, including TRBV6-2 and TRBV6-3, could not be distinguished by the 87-base-pair reads and were therefore excluded. A total of 150 or so TCR beta chains were listed by the study as associated with cytomegalovirus. A cluster of highly shared sequence variants was judged likely to represent a technical artifact of the sequencing pipeline. Linkage disequilibrium might explain the correlated functional status among segregating V segments, but an unknown experimental factor could not be excluded. Most TCR sequences were observed very rarely across donors, whereas some public TCRs were present in many individuals. Assigning TCR associations to individual alleles was difficult when HLA alleles, especially DR and DQ, strongly co-occurred. Cytomegalovirus status was reported to be diagnosed by the classifier with high specificity and sensitivity in both the original and validation cohorts.

The receptor comes from a woman under 30 in good health and CMV-seronegative. The V gene is TRBV7-3 and the J gene is TRBJ2-2, with a weak D call of TRBD2 (6 bases match). Sequenced: PBMCs. The CDR3 sequence is CASSLASVGELFF. The DNA reads TGTGCCAGCAGCTTAGCTAGCGTTGGGGAGCTGTTTTTT.